These 10 T cell receptor beta chains originate from one sample sequenced in a study of beta chain features in type 1 diabetes. Study conclusions and caveats: TCRB CDR3 length was moderately but significantly reduced in all four CD4+ subsets of Type 1 diabetes patients.

These receptors' antigens are unknown. Expressed TCRB transcripts were sequenced after all isolated RNA was converted to cDNA. Profiling relied on immunoSEQ multiplex PCR, and the TCRdb table lists in-frame clones only, not all of them. The table shows around 150,000 clones, with approximately 9% occurring only once. The sample comprised central memory CD4+ T cells from blood. The source is a woman aged 18-29 years with type 1 diabetes.

This sequence joins TRBV11-3 and TRBJ2-5; D is perhaps TRBD1 (5 bases). V lost 5 bases and J 2 bases, leaving 15 bases between the germline ends. Looked up from germline, CDR1 is SGHNT and CDR2 is YENEEA. The length of the CDR3 is 15 residues. The CDR3 DNA reads TGTGCCAGCAGCCCCGGCGGCAGGGTTCAAGAGACCCAGTACTTC. Residues: CASSPGGRVQETQYF.

The chain is built from TRBV18 and TRBJ1-1; D is possibly TRBD1 (6 bases). From germline, CDR1 is KGHSH and CDR2 LQKENI. The CDR3 runs 16 residues. V was trimmed by 3 bases and J by 5 bases, leaving 19 bases between them. The CDR3 DNA is TGTGCCAGCTCACCCGTGGACAGCCCTGGGGGAACTGAAGCTTTCTTT. Its translation is CASSPVDSPGGTEAFF.

Only a few counts were recorded for this clone. V is TRBV18 and J is TRBJ2-2; 11 bases agree with TRBD2. Germline CDR1 and CDR2: KGHSH and LQKENI. Trimming at V came to 3 bases and at J to 7 bases, leaving 7 bases not matched to a gene. CDR3 size: 16 residues. CDR3 nucleotide sequence: TGTGCCAGCTCACCGTCACTAGCGGGAGTTAACGGGGAGCTGTTTTTT. Its protein product is CASSPSLAGVNGELFF. The complete variable domain, with remaining parts taken from reference TRBV18 and TRBJ2-2, reads NAGVMQNPRHLVRRRGQEARLRCSPMKGHSHVYWYRQLPEEGLKFMVYLQKENIIDESGMPKERFSAEFPKEGPSILRIQQVVRGDSAAYFCASSPSLAGVNGELFFGEGSRLTVL.

This clone was seen more than once but under ten times. This rearrangement joins TRBV4-3 to TRBJ2-1, with 12 positions matching TRBD1. The CDR3 contains 16 residues. The V and J ends lost 1 base and 8 bases, in that order; junction bases with no gene match: 6. Per the germline V gene, CDR1 is LGHNA and CDR2 is YSLEER. The CDR3 reads CASSQGGGQGADEQFF. For the CDR3, the DNA is TGCGCCAGCAGCCAAGGGGGGGGACAGGGGGCCGATGAGCAGTTCTTC.

This chain connects TRBV4-1 to TRBJ2-7; 7 bases agree with TRBD2. V shed 6 bases, J shed 2 bases, and the junction held 7 bases outside the gene matches. The CDR3 runs 14 residues. The germline gives CDR1 MGHRA, CDR2 YSYEKL. CDR3 in DNA: TGCGCCAGCAGGGAGGTGGGGGGGGCCTACGAGCAGTACTTC. Its protein is CASREVGGAYEQYF.

The chain carries TRBV29-1 and TRBJ2-5; TRBD2 aligns across 7 bases. J gave up 4 bases and V 6 bases, and 8 bases lay outside the gene matches. Per the germline V gene, CDR1 is SQVTM and CDR2 is ANQGSEA. This CDR3 has 13 residues. CDR3 in DNA: TGCAGCGTCGACCCGGCTAGCGGAGAGACCCAGTACTTC. This sequence encodes CSVDPASGETQYF.

This clone was picked up a small number of times. The chain couples TRBV2 to TRBJ2-7; TRBD2 agrees at 15 bases. There are 15 residues in the CDR3. V lost 6 bases, J lost 4 bases, and 4 bases stayed unmatched. Germline V gives CDR1 SNHLY, CDR2 FYNNEI. DNA of the CDR3: TGTGCCAGCAGGCCGGGACTAGCGGGGGGATACGAGCAGTACTTC. Translated: CASRPGLAGGYEQYF.

J is TRBJ1-2 and V is TRBV28, with D unresolved. The CDR3 extends over 14 amino acids. V was clipped by 1 base and J by 4 bases, with 10 bases between them. Germline loops: CDR1 MDHEN, CDR2 SYDVKM. CDR3 DNA sequence: TGTGCCAGCAGTTTATTGGTTGAGAGCTATGGCTACACCTTC. Protein product: CASSLLVESYGYTF.

This clone came up a few times. The CDR3 DNA follows: TGCGCCAGCAGCTTGGGAACGACTAGCGGAAAAGAGACCCAGTACTTC. Protein sequence: CASSLGTTSGKETQYF. The chain combines TRBV5-1 with TRBJ2-5, with 9 positions matching TRBD2. CDR3 size: 16 residues. Trimming at V came to 0 bases and at J to 3 bases, leaving 6 bases not matched to a gene. Per the germline V gene, CDR1 is SGHRS and CDR2 is YFSETQ.

The chain recombines TRBV4-1 with TRBJ1-6; no clear D. CDR1 is MGHRA, CDR2 YSYEKL, per germline. The CDR3 runs to 18 residues. Deletions cut 0 bases from V and 8 bases from J, with 20 bases between. As DNA, the CDR3 is TGCGCCAGCAGCCAAGATAATTTTCGAGGCAGTTTTGATTCACCCCTCCACTTT. Its translation: CASSQDNFRGSFDSPLHF.